This T cell receptor beta chain emerged from a study of blood T cell repertoires in COVID-19. Background on the study: Sites across the United States, Italy and Spain contributed samples from acute and convalescent COVID-19.

Trimming cost V 7 bases and J 6 bases, with 13 bases left between them. There are 13 residues in the CDR3. Clinical histories supplied by participants themselves formed the basis of cohort assignment. The method was immunoSEQ multiplex PCR; TCRdb's version includes in-frame clones alone and lacks a portion of them. The repertoire has a few hundred thousand clones, 80% to 90% of them found once; the top ten carry about 1%. The specimen was PBMCs or T cells enriched from blood (not recorded which). The origin of this receptor is a man between 18 and 29 years old who had recovered from COVID-19. J is TRBJ1-5 and V is TRBV12-3 or TRBV12-4; unclear D gene. This chain's CDR3 is CASKRQSGQPQHF. CDR3 nucleotide sequence: TGTGCCAGCAAGAGACAAAGCGGTCAGCCCCAGCATTTT.